The table lists the clone carrying this TCR beta chain with many counts. Its matching antigen is unknown. Germline V CDR1 and CDR2: SQVTM, ANQGSEA. V lost 3 bases, J lost 6 bases, and 20 bases lay in between. The CDR3 extends over 15 amino acids. These data originate in a study of CD8+CD57+ T cells in acquired aplastic anemia. General observations from the study: About 28 sequences, all CD8+ CDR3, were shared between patients and controls.

Genomic DNA acted as the template from which TCR beta VDJ combination and CDR3 sequence profiling were carried out. TCRdb re-analysed the reads in MiXCR, keeping a single row per CDR3 protein. The sample lists about 420,000 distinct CDR3 sequences, 65% to 75% seen once, with more than 3.5% in the top ten. This chain uses TRBV29-1 with TRBJ1-2; D may be TRBD1 (6 bases). Sequenced sample: sorted CD4+, CD8+, or CD8+CD57+ T cells (not recorded which) from PBMCs. The TCR sequence derives from a human donor in good health, serving as a control. As DNA, the CDR3 is TGCAGCGTTGAGTCGCCCTCGACAGGAGTGGATGGCTACACCTTC. Translating it yields CSVESPSTGVDGYTF. The complete variable domain, with remaining parts taken from reference TRBV29-1 and TRBJ1-2, reads SAVISQKPSRDICQRGTSLTIQCQVDSQVTMMFWYRQQPGQSLTLIATANQGSEATYESGFVIDKFPISRPNLTFSTLTVSNMSPEDSSIYLCSVESPSTGVDGYTFGSGTRLTVV.